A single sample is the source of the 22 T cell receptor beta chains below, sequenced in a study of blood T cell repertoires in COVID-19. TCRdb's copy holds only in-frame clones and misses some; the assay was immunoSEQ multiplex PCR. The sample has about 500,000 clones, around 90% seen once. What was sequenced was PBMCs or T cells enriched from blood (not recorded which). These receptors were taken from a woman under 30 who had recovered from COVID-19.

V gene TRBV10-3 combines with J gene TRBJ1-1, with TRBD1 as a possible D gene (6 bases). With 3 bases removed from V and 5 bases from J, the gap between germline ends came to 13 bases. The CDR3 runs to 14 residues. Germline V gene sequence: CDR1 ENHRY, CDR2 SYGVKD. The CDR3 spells CAISDWGGPTEAFF. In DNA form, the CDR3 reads TGTGCCATCAGTGATTGGGGGGGGCCAACTGAAGCTTTCTTT.

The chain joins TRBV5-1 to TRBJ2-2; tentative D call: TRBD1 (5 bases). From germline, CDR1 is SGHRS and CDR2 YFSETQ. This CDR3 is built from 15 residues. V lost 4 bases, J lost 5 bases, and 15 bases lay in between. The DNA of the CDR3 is TGCGCCAGCAGCCTCCAGACAGAATCTACCGGGGAGCTGTTTTTT. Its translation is CASSLQTESTGELFF.

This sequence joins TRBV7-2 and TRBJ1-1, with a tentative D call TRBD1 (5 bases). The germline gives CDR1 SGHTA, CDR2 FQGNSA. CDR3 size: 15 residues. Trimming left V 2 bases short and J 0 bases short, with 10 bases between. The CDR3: CASSLRGTVNTEAFF. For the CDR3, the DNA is TGTGCCAGCAGCTTACGGGGGACGGTGAACACTGAAGCTTTCTTT.

The CDR3 region has the DNA TGTGCCAGCAGCTTCACCACAGGGGATCCTGGAAACACCATATATTTT. It translates to CASSFTTGDPGNTIYF. The J gene is TRBJ1-3, the V gene TRBV13; 7 bases are a match to TRBD1. Trimming cost V 3 bases and J 2 bases; bases outside gene matches: 7. The germline V gene encodes CDR1 PRHDT and CDR2 FYEKMQ (reference sequence). The CDR3 extends over 16 amino acids.

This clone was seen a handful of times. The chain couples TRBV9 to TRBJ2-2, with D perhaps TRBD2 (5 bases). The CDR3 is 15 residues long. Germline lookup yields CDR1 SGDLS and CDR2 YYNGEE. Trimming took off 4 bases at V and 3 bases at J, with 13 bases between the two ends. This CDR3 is CASSPDPGDTGELFF. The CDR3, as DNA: TGTGCCAGCAGCCCGGATCCCGGGGACACCGGGGAGCTGTTTTTT.

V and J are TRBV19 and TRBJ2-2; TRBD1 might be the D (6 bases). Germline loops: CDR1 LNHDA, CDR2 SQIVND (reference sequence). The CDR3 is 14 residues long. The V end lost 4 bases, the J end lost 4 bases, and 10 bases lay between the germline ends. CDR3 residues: CASSNRAGTGELFF. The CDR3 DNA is TGTGCCAGTAGTAACAGGGCGGGCACCGGGGAGCTGTTTTTT.

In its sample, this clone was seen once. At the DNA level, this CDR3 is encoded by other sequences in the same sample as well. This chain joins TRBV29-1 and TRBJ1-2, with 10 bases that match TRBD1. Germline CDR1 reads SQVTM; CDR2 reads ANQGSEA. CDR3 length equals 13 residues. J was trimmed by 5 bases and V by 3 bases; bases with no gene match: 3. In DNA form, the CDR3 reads TGCAGCGTTGAGTCGGGACAGGGGTATGGCTACACCTTC. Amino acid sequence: CSVESGQGYGYTF. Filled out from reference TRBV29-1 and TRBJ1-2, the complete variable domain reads SAVISQKPSRDICQRGTSLTIQCQVDSQVTMMFWYRQQPGQSLTLIATANQGSEATYESGFVIDKFPISRPNLTFSTLTVSNMSPEDSSIYLCSVESGQGYGYTFGSGTRLTVV.

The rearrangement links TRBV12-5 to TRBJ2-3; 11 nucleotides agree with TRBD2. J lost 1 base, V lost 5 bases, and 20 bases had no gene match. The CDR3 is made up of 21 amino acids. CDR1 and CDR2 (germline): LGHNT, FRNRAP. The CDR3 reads CASGHLSGGGVSSPRTDTQYF. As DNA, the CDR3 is TGTGCTAGTGGTCACCTTAGCGGGGGGGGTGTTTCAAGTCCACGCACAGATACGCAGTATTTT.

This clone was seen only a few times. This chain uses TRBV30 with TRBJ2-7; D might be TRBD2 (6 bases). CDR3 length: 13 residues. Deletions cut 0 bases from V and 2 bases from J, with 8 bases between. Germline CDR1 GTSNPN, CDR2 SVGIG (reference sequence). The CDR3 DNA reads TGTGCCTGGAGTGTGGAGGGTCCCTACGAGCAGTACTTC. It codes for CAWSVEGPYEQYF.

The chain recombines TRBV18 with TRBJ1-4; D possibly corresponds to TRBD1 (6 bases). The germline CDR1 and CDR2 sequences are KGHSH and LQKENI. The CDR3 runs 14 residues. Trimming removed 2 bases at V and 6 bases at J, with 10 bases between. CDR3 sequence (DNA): TGTGCCAGCTCACCAACACAGGGTTATGAAAAACTGTTTTTT. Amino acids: CASSPTQGYEKLFF.

As DNA, the CDR3 is TGTGCCAGCAGTTACGGCAGGGGGGACTCACCCCTCCACTTT. It is translated as CASSYGRGDSPLHF. The V call is TRBV6-5, the J call TRBJ1-6; 7 bases are shared with TRBD1. Germline V lookup: CDR1 MNHEY, CDR2 SVGAGI. The junction had 5 bases not matched to a gene; V was cut back by 2 bases and J by 10 bases. The CDR3 runs to 14 residues.

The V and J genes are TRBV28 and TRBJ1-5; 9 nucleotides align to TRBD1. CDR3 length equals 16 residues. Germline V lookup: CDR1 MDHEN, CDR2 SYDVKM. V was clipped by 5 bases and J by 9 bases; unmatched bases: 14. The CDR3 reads CASSPLLRDREWPQHF. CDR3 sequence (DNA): TGTGCCAGCAGTCCTCTCTTACGGGACAGGGAATGGCCCCAGCATTTT.

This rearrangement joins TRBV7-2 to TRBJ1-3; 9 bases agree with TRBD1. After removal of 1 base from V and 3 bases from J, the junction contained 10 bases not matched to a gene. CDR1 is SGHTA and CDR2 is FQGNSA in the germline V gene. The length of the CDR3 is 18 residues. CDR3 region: CASSLGPTGGGGGNTIYF. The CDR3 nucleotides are TGTGCCAGCAGCTTAGGTCCGACAGGGGGAGGAGGTGGAAACACCATATATTTT.

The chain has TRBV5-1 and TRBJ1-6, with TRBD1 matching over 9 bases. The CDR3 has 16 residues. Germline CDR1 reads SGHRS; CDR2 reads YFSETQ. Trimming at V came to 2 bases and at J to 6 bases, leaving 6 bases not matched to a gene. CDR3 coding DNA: TGCGCCAGCAGCTTTGGGGGACAGGGCAGTAATTCACCCCTCCACTTT. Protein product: CASSFGGQGSNSPLHF.

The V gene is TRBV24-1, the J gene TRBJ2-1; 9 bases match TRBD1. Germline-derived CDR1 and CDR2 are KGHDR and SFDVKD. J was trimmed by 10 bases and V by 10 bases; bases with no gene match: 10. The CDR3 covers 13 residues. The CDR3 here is CATEGQGLDEQFF. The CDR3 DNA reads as TGTGCCACTGAGGGACAGGGCCTGGACGAGCAGTTCTTC.

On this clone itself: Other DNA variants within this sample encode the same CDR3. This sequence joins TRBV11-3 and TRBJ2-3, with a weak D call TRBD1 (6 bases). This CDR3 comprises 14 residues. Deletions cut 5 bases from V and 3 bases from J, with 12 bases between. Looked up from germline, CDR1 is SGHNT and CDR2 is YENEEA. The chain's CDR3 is CASSLGQSTDTQYF. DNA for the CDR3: TGTGCCAGCAGCCTCGGACAGTCAACAGATACGCAGTATTTT.

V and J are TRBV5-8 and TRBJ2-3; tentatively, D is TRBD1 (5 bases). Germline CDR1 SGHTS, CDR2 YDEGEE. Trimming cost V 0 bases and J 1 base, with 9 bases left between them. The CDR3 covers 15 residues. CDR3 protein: CASSLEGKGTDTQYF. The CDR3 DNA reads TGTGCCAGCAGCTTGGAGGGGAAAGGCACAGATACGCAGTATTTT.

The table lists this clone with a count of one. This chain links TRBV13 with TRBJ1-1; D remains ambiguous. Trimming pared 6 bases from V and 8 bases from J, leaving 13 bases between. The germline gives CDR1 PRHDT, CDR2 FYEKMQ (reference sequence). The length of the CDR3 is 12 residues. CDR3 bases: TGTGCCAGCAGGGGTGGGCGGAGGGAAGCTTTCTTT. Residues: CASRGGRREAFF.

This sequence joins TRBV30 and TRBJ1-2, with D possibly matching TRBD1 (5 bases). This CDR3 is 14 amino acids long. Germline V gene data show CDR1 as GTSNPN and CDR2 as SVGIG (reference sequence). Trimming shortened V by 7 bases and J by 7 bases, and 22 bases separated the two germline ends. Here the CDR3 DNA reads TGTGCCTCCACCGAAGGGCGGGGGAGTGGTGGCTACACCTTC. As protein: CASTEGRGSGGYTF.

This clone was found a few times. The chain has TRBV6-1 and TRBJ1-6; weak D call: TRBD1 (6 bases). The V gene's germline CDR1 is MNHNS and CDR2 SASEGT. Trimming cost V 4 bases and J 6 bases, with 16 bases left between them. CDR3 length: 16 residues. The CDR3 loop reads CASSAYSGVLNSPLHF. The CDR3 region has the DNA TGTGCCAGCAGTGCCTATTCAGGGGTACTTAATTCACCCCTCCACTTT.

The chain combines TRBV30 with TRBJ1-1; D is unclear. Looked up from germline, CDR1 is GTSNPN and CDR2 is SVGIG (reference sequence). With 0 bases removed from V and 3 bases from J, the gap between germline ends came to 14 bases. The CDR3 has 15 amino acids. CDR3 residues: CAWSVREGAYTEAFF. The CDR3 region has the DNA TGTGCCTGGAGTGTACGGGAGGGCGCGTACACTGAAGCTTTCTTT.

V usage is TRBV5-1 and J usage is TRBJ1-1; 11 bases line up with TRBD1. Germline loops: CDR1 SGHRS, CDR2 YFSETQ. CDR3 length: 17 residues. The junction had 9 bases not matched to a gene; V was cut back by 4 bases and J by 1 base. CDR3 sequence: CASSLRDRGSGNTEAFF. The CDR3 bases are TGCGCCAGCAGCCTCCGGGACAGGGGGAGCGGGAACACTGAAGCTTTCTTT.